A single sample is the source of the 14 T cell receptor beta chains below, sequenced in a study of shared clonotypes between healthy human individuals. CD45RO-negative CD8 cells positively selected for CCR7 made up the naive population, which excluded terminally differentiated effector memory CD45RA+ cells. Some clones are missing from TCRdb's copy, which holds only in-frame ones; the method was immunoSEQ multiplex PCR. The repertoire holds about 580,000 clones, with roughly 98% as singletons. The sequencing sample was made of naive CD8+ T cells sorted from blood. The receptors come from a man in his thirties or forties in good health.

There are a few counts of this clone. This chain connects TRBV11-3 to TRBJ2-1; 7 nucleotides align to TRBD2. Germline-derived CDR1 and CDR2 are SGHNT and YENEEA. The ends lost 5 bases at V and 2 bases at J; junction bases unmatched: 3. This CDR3 region has 14 residues. CDR3 nucleotides: TGTGCCAGCAGCGCTAGCGGTACCTACAATGAGCAGTTCTTC. It specifies CASSASGTYNEQFF.

The rearrangement links TRBV6-4 to TRBJ2-1; D gene ambiguous. This CDR3 region has 14 residues. The V gene lost 3 bases and the J gene lost 9 bases, with 15 bases spanning the gap. Germline V CDR1 and CDR2: MRHNA, SNTAGT. CDR3 amino acids: CASSEFLGIREQFF. As DNA, the CDR3 is TGTGCCAGCAGTGAGTTTCTGGGAATCCGTGAGCAGTTCTTC.

In nucleotides, the CDR3 is TGCGCCAGCATGGGGTACACAGATACGCAGTATTTT. This translates into CASMGYTDTQYF. The V gene is TRBV4-1, the J gene TRBJ2-3; D gene unclear. The CDR3 runs 12 residues. The ends were cut back, 7 bases at V and 2 bases at J, with 7 bases in the middle. Germline values: CDR1 MGHRA, CDR2 YSYEKL.

The rearrangement joins TRBV5-5 to TRBJ2-7; D possibly corresponds to TRBD1 (6 bases). Trimming pared 0 bases from V and 3 bases from J, leaving 10 bases between. The CDR3 consists of 14 residues. CDR1 SGHKS and CDR2 YYEKEE come from the germline V gene (reference sequence). The CDR3 sequence: CASSLGRGYYEQYF. CDR3 DNA sequence: TGTGCCAGCAGCTTGGGCAGGGGCTACTACGAGCAGTACTTC.

The V and J genes are TRBV29-1 and TRBJ1-2, with unresolved D. The ends were cut back, 0 bases at V and 8 bases at J, with 7 bases in the middle. CDR3 length: 11 residues. The germline V gene encodes CDR1 SQVTM and CDR2 ANQGSEA. Here the CDR3 reads CSVEDLGGYTF. In DNA form, the CDR3 reads TGCAGCGTTGAAGATCTCGGGGGCTACACCTTC. The full variable domain, in which reference TRBV29-1 and TRBJ1-2 provide the parts outside the CDR3, is SAVISQKPSRDICQRGTSLTIQCQVDSQVTMMFWYRQQPGQSLTLIATANQGSEATYESGFVIDKFPISRPNLTFSTLTVSNMSPEDSSIYLCSVEDLGGYTFGSGTRLTVV.

The V gene is TRBV7-8, the J gene TRBJ2-1; possibly TRBD1 for D (6 bases). The CDR3 is made up of 15 amino acids. Germline CDR1 reads SGHVS; CDR2 reads FQNEAQ. V lost 1 base and J 16 bases, leaving 23 bases between the germline ends. CDR3 in amino acids: CASSLGGQASLDFFF. In nucleotides, the CDR3 is TGTGCCAGCAGCTTAGGGGGGCAGGCGAGCCTAGACTTCTTCTTC.

The V and J genes are TRBV7-9 and TRBJ2-7; 10 nucleotides agree with TRBD1. Germline CDR1 SEHNR, CDR2 FQNEAQ (reference sequence). With V trimmed by 5 bases and J by 7 bases, 8 bases remained unmatched. This CDR3 is built from 14 residues. The CDR3: CASSPGQGLAEQYF. The CDR3 coding sequence is TGTGCCAGCAGCCCGGGACAGGGGCTAGCGGAGCAGTACTTC.

The chain carries TRBV4-3 and TRBJ2-2; D not resolved. V lost 4 bases and J lost 1, with 13 bases in between. This CDR3 is 16 amino acids long. CDR1 is LGHNA and CDR2 is YSLEER in the germline V gene. The CDR3 nucleotides read TGCGCCAGCAGCCGCCGGTTAGACTTGAACACCGGGGAGCTGTTTTTT. This translates into CASSRRLDLNTGELFF.

The chain links TRBV2 to TRBJ2-1, with a weak D call TRBD2 (6 bases). V lost 8 bases, J lost 3 bases, and 17 bases lay in between. The V gene's germline CDR1 is SNHLY and CDR2 FYNNEI. This CDR3 comprises 15 residues. Here the CDR3 reads CASRRSVADYNEQFF. The CDR3 nucleotides are TGTGCCAGCCGCCGGTCGGTAGCGGACTACAATGAGCAGTTCTTC.

A single count supports this clone. J is TRBJ2-2 and V is TRBV5-1; D is possibly TRBD1 or TRBD2 (6 bases each). The CDR3 runs 16 residues. CDR1 SGHRS and CDR2 YFSETQ come from the germline V gene. Trimming stripped 2 bases from V and 0 bases from J, with 11 bases between. CDR3 protein: CASSFRGTTNTGELFF. Here the CDR3 DNA reads TGCGCCAGCAGCTTCCGGGGGACAACGAACACCGGGGAGCTGTTTTTT.

The chain uses TRBV29-1 and TRBJ1-5; 7 bases align to TRBD1. Germline loops: CDR1 SQVTM, CDR2 ANQGSEA. The J segment lost 3 bases and the V segment lost 4 bases, leaving 12 bases of the junction unmatched. The CDR3 extends over 16 amino acids. CDR3 loop: CSVVQVDRVNNQPQHF. The CDR3 DNA is TGCAGCGTTGTCCAAGTAGACAGGGTGAACAATCAGCCCCAGCATTTT. The full variable domain, completed using reference TRBV29-1 and TRBJ1-5, is SAVISQKPSRDICQRGTSLTIQCQVDSQVTMMFWYRQQPGQSLTLIATANQGSEATYESGFVIDKFPISRPNLTFSTLTVSNMSPEDSSIYLCSVVQVDRVNNQPQHFGDGTRLSIL.

The chain links TRBV10-1 to TRBJ2-1, with D perhaps matching TRBD2 (7 bases). Trimming cost V 4 bases and J 8 bases, with 30 bases left between them. CDR3 length: 19 amino acids. Germline V gives CDR1 WNHNN, CDR2 SYGVQD (reference sequence). This chain's CDR3 is CASSVGGLAAYPGRDEQFF. In nucleotides, the CDR3 is TGCGCCAGCAGTGTTGGGGGGCTAGCGGCCTACCCGGGGAGGGATGAGCAGTTCTTC.

The chain couples TRBV7-6 to TRBJ2-7, with 11 bases that match TRBD1. The germline gives CDR1 SGHVS, CDR2 FNYEAQ. V shed 5 bases and J 3 bases; nucleotides not matched to a gene: 6. The CDR3 has 15 amino acids. CDR3 DNA sequence: TGTGCCAGCAGCCCAGGACAGGGGGCAGGCTACGAGCAGTACTTC. This sequence encodes CASSPGQGAGYEQYF.

CDR3 residues: CATGGTANEQFF. The CDR3 bases are TGTGCCACCGGCGGGACGGCCAATGAGCAGTTCTTC. This chain connects TRBV15 to TRBJ2-1; TRBD2 might be the D (6 bases). This CDR3 has 12 residues. V was shortened by 8 bases and J by 6 bases, with 11 bases between the two germline ends. The germline CDR1 and CDR2 sequences are LNHNV and YYDKDF (reference sequence).